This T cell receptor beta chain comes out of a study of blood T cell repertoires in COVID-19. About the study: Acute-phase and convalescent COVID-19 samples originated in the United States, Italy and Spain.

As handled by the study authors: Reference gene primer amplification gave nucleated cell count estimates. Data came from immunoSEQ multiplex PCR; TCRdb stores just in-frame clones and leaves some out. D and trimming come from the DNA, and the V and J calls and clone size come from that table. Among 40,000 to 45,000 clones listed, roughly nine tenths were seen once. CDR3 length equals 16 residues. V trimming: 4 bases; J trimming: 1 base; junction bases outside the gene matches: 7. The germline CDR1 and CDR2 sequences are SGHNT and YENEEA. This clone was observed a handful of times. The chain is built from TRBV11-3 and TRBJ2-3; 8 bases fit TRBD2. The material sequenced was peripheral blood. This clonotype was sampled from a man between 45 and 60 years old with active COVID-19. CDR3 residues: CASSSGSGSRTDTQYF. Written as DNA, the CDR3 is TGTGCCAGCAGCTCCGGGAGCGGGAGCCGCACAGATACGCAGTATTTT.